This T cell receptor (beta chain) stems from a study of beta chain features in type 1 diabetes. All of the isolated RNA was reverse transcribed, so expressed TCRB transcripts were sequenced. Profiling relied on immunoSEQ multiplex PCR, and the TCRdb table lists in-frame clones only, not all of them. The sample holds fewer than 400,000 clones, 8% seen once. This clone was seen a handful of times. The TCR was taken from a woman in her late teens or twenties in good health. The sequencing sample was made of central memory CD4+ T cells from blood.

The CDR3 reads CASSWILPGLTNEQFF. The CDR3 region has the DNA TGCGCCAGCAGCTGGATATTACCCGGACTGACGAATGAGCAGTTCTTC. The chain combines TRBV5-1 with TRBJ2-1; a possible D gene is TRBD2 (5 bases). The germline V and J ends were trimmed by 3 bases and 7 bases, with 20 bases remaining between them. This CDR3 region has 16 residues. Germline CDR1 SGHRS, CDR2 YFSETQ.